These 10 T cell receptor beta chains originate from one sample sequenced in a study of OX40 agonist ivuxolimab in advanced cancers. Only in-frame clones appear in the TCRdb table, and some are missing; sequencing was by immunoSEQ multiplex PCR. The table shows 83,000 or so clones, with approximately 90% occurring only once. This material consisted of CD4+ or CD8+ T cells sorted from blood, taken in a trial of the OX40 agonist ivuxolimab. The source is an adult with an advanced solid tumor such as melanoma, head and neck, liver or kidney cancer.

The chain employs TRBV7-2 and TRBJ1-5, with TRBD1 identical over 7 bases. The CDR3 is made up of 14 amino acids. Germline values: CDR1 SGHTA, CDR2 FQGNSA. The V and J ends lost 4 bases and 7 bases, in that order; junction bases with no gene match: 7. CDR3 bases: TGTGCCAGCAGCTACACGACAGGGAACCAGCCCCAGCATTTT. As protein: CASSYTTGNQPQHF.

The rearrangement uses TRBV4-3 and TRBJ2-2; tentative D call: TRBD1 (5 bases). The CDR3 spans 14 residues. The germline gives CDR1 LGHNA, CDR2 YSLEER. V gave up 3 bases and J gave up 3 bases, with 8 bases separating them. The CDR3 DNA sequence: TGCGCCAGCAGCCAGCGACAGTACACCGGGGAGCTGTTTTTT. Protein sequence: CASSQRQYTGELFF.

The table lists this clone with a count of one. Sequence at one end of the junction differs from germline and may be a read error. The CDR3 coding sequence is TGTGCTAGCAGCTTAGCGATGGCGGATACGCAGTATTTT. It codes for CASSLAMADTQYF. This chain uses TRBV7-7 with TRBJ2-3; D perhaps matches TRBD2 (5 bases). The CDR3 sequence is 13 residues long. Germline CDR1 and CDR2: SSHAT and FNYEAQ (reference sequence).

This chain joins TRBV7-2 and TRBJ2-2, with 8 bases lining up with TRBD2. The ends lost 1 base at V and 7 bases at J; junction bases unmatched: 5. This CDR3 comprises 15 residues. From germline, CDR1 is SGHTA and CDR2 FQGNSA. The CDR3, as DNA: TGTGCCAGCAGCTTAGTAACTAGCGGACGCGGGGAGCTGTTTTTT. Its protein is CASSLVTSGRGELFF.

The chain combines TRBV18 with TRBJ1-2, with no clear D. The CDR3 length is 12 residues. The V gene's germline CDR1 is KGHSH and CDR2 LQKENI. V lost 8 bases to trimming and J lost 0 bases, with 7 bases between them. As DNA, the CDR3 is TGTGCCAGCACGGAAGCTAACTATGGCTACACCTTC. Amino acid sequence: CASTEANYGYTF.

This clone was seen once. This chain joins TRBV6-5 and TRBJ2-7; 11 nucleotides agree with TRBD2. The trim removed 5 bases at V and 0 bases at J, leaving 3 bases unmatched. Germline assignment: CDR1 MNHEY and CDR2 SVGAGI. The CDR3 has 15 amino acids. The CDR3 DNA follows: TGTGCCAGCAGTACCACTAGCGGGAGCTCCTACGAGCAGTACTTC. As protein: CASSTTSGSSYEQYF.

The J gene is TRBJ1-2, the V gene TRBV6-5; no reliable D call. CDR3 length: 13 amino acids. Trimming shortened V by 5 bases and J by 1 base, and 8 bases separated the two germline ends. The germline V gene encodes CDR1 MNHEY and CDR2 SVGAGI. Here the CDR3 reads CASSERGNYGYTF. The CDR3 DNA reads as TGTGCCAGCAGTGAGCGGGGTAACTATGGCTACACCTTC.

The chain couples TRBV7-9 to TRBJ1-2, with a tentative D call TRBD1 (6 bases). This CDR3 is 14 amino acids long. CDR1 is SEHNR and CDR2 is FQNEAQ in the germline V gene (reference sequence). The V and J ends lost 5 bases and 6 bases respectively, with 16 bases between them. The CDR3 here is CASSPRGGRNGYTF. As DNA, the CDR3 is TGTGCCAGCAGCCCGCGGGGGGGGCGTAATGGCTACACCTTC. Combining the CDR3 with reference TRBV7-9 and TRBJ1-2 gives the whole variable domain DTGVSQNPRHKITKRGQNVTFRCDPISEHNRLYWYRQTLGQGPEFLTYFQNEAQLEKSRLLSDRFSAERPKGSFSTLEIQRTEQGDSAMYLCASSPRGGRNGYTFGSGTRLTVV.

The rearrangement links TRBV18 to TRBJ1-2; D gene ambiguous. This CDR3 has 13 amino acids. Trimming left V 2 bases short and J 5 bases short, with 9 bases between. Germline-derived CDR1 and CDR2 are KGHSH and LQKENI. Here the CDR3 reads CASSPGFRYGYTF. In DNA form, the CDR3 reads TGTGCCAGCTCACCAGGGTTTAGATATGGCTACACCTTC. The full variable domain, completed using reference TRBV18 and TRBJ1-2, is NAGVMQNPRHLVRRRGQEARLRCSPMKGHSHVYWYRQLPEEGLKFMVYLQKENIIDESGMPKERFSAEFPKEGPSILRIQQVVRGDSAAYFCASSPGFRYGYTFGSGTRLTVV.

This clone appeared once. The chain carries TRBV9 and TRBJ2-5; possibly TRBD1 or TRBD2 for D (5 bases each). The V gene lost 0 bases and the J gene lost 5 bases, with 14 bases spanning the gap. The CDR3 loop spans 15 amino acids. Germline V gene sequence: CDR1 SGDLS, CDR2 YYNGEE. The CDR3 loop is CASSVAPVGDETQYF. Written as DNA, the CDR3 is TGTGCCAGCAGCGTAGCTCCCGTGGGGGACGAGACCCAGTACTTC.